Presented here are 13 T cell receptor beta chains from one specimen sequenced in a study of regulatory T cells in long-lasting Graves disease. Assembly of TCR beta libraries relied on iRepertoire HTBI primers together with Arm-PCR of CDR3 regions. A single record per CDR3 protein comes from TCRdb applying MiXCR to the multiplex PCR reads. The sample shows 300,000 to 500,000 distinct CDR3 sequences, 20% of them seen only once. Regarding time point: persistent/refractory GD, antithyroid drugs over 5 years with positive TRAb. PBMC-extracted RNA yielded the TCR library. The sequencing here drew on peripheral blood mononuclear cells (PBMCs), taken when the disease was refractory, from a patient treated with antithyroid drugs. Source of these receptors: a female donor with Graves disease.

The table lists this clonotype with many counts. This sequence joins TRBV28 and TRBJ2-7; maybe TRBD2 (6 bases). Trimming removed 7 bases from V and 7 bases from J, with 14 bases in between. The CDR3 runs to 12 residues. CDR1 is MDHEN and CDR2 is SYDVKM in the germline V gene. The CDR3 nucleotides are TGTGCCAGCACGGGGGTACTAGGGGAGCAGTACTTC. This sequence encodes CASTGVLGEQYF.

At least ten counts were recorded for this clonotype. The chain links TRBV20-1 to TRBJ2-5, with 9 bases lining up with TRBD1. The CDR3 has 14 amino acids. V was clipped by 4 bases and J by 5 bases; unmatched bases: 8. The V gene's germline CDR1 is DFQATT and CDR2 SNEGSKA (reference sequence). Here the CDR3 reads CSATPRDRVETQYF. The DNA of the CDR3 is TGCAGTGCTACGCCAAGGGACAGGGTGGAGACCCAGTACTTC.

This clonotype was counted ten times or more. V is TRBV12-3 or TRBV12-4 and J is TRBJ2-5; D might be TRBD1 (6 bases). V was cut by 8 bases and J by 3 bases, with 19 bases left in between. The CDR3 consists of 15 residues. Here the CDR3 reads CASRPPWTAEETQYF. CDR3 in DNA: TGTGCCAGCCGCCCTCCGTGGACAGCAGAAGAGACCCAGTACTTC.

This clonotype appeared many times. The gene calls are TRBV27 and TRBJ1-1, with 7 nucleotides matching TRBD1. Trimming removed 6 bases from V and 0 bases from J; junction bases left unmatched: 4. There are 14 residues in the CDR3. Germline lookup yields CDR1 MNHEY and CDR2 SMNVEV (reference sequence). The CDR3 coding sequence is TGTGCCAGCAGGGGACAGTTCATGAACACTGAAGCTTTCTTT. It yields the protein CASRGQFMNTEAFF.

Ten or more counts support this clonotype. The V and J genes are TRBV7-2 and TRBJ2-7; 12 nucleotides line up with TRBD2. The CDR3 covers 14 residues. The germline gives CDR1 SGHTA, CDR2 FQGNSA. The J segment lost 3 bases and the V segment lost 4 bases, leaving 1 base of the junction unmatched. The CDR3: CASSSLAGGYEQYF. CDR3 coding DNA: TGTGCCAGCAGCTCACTAGCGGGAGGCTACGAGCAGTACTTC.

The chain uses TRBV28 and TRBJ2-7; TRBD1 matches at 10 bases. This CDR3 region has 15 residues. The V segment lost 8 bases and the J segment 4 bases; nucleotides outside the gene matches: 11. The germline V gene has CDR1 MDHEN and CDR2 SYDVKM. The CDR3 sequence: CASRPPGQGRYEQYF. The CDR3 DNA reads TGTGCCAGCCGACCCCCGGGACAGGGGAGATACGAGCAGTACTTC.

V usage is TRBV9 and J usage is TRBJ2-7; D is perhaps TRBD1 (7 bases). The CDR3 contains 14 residues. Trimming pared 4 bases from V and 2 bases from J, leaving 13 bases between. Germline CDR1 and CDR2: SGDLS and YYNGEE. CDR3 amino acids: CASSPQGEAYEQYF. As DNA, the CDR3 is TGTGCCAGCAGCCCTCAGGGGGAGGCCTACGAGCAGTACTTC.

This clonotype was counted a few times. The J gene is TRBJ2-5, the V gene TRBV30; the D gene is possibly TRBD1 (5 bases). This CDR3 has 14 amino acids. The V end lost 0 bases, the J end lost 5 bases, and 13 bases lay between the germline ends. Germline loops: CDR1 GTSNPN, CDR2 SVGIG (reference sequence). For the CDR3, the DNA is TGTGCCTGGAGTGTGATGCAGGGAACGGAGACCCAGTACTTC. It yields the protein CAWSVMQGTETQYF.

The rearrangement uses TRBV19 and TRBJ1-2; the match to TRBD1 covers 10 bases. Germline assignment: CDR1 LNHDA and CDR2 SQIVND (reference sequence). CDR3 length equals 15 residues. V gave up 5 bases and J gave up 7 bases; unmatched junction bases: 10. Here the CDR3 DNA reads TGTGCCAGTAGTCAAACCGGGACAGGGGTATCTGGCTACACCTTC. Protein: CASSQTGTGVSGYTF.

This clonotype was counted many times. V gene TRBV28 combines with J gene TRBJ2-5; 9 bases are a match to TRBD1. Germline values: CDR1 MDHEN, CDR2 SYDVKM. This CDR3 is 17 amino acids long. V lost 2 bases and J lost 5; bases outside the gene matches: 12. CDR3 in amino acids: CASSLNSTGGDGETQYF. CDR3 DNA: TGTGCCAGCAGTTTAAACTCGACAGGGGGTGACGGGGAGACCCAGTACTTC. Full variable domain (remainder filled in from reference TRBV28 and TRBJ2-5): DVKVTQSSRYLVKRTGEKVFLECVQDMDHENMFWYRQDPGLGLRLIYFSYDVKMKEKGDIPEGYSVSREKKERFSLILESASTNQTSMYLCASSLNSTGGDGETQYFGPGTRLLVL.

The chain uses TRBV6-1 and TRBJ2-7; 11 bases are a match to TRBD2. J lost 4 bases, V lost 4 bases, and 6 bases had no gene match. The germline CDR1 and CDR2 sequences are MNHNS and SASEGT. The CDR3 extends over 15 amino acids. CDR3 residues: CASSVTGTSGYEQYF. For the CDR3, the DNA is TGTGCCAGCAGTGTAACCGGGACTAGCGGTTACGAGCAGTACTTC.

The chain has TRBV29-1 and TRBJ2-7; tentative D call: TRBD2 (5 bases). CDR3 length equals 16 residues. Germline lookup yields CDR1 SQVTM and CDR2 ANQGSEA. V was cut by 4 bases and J by 1 base, with 20 bases left in between. CDR3: CSVARGNVGGSYEQYF. The CDR3, as DNA: TGCAGCGTTGCCCGGGGTAATGTAGGAGGTTCCTACGAGCAGTACTTC.

This clonotype was picked up a small number of times. V gene TRBV7-9 combines with J gene TRBJ2-7; tentative D call: TRBD2 (7 bases). Germline V CDR1 and CDR2: SEHNR, FQNEAQ (reference sequence). This CDR3 has 14 residues. V lost 8 bases and J lost 2, with 16 bases in between. The CDR3 coding sequence is TGTGCCAGCCGTGGGGAGGGGGGTCCCTACGAGCAGTACTTC. Translated, it gives CASRGEGGPYEQYF.